This T cell receptor (beta chain) originates from a study of response to subunit inactivated influenza vaccine. Using its own MiXCR run on the RT-PCR reads, TCRdb lists one record per CDR3 protein. The sample records fewer than 600,000 distinct CDR3 sequences, roughly 7.9% being singletons. The length of the CDR3 is 13 residues. V lost 6 bases and J lost 1; bases outside the gene matches: 2. About this clonotype: The antigen remains undetermined.

Study-wide findings and caveats: With each seasonal influenza vaccination, the authors suggested, few new T cells are recruited.

This material consisted of PBMCs from blood, taken roughly 24 months after vaccination. The sequence came from a man between 50 and 75 years old who received an inactivated influenza vaccine. The V and J genes are TRBV12-3 or TRBV12-4 and TRBJ1-1; 7 bases agree with TRBD1. The CDR3 DNA is TGTGCCAGCAGGTACAGGGGGAACACTGAAGCTTTCTTT. Amino acids: CASRYRGNTEAFF.